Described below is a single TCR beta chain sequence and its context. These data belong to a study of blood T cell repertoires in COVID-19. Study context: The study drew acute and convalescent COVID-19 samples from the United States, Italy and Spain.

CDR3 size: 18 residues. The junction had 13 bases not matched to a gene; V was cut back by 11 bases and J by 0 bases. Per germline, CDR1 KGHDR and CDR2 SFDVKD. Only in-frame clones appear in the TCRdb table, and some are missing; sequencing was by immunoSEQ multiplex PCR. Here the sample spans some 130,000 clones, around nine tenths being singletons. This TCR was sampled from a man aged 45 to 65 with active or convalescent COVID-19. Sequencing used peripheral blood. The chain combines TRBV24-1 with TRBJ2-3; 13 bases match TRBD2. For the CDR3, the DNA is TGTGCCATCGAACCGACTAGCGGGAGGCCCGGCAGCACAGATACGCAGTATTTT. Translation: CAIEPTSGRPGSTDTQYF.